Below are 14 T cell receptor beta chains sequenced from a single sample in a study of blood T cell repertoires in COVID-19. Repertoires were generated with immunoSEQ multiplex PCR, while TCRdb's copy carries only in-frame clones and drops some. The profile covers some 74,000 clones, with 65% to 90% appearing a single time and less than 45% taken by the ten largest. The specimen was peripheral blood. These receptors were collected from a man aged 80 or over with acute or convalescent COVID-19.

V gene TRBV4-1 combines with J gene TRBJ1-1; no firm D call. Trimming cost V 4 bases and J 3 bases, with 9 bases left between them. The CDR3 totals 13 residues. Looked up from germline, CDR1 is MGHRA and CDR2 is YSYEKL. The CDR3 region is CASSRSVYTEAFF. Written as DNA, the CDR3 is TGCGCCAGCAGCCGATCAGTGTACACTGAAGCTTTCTTT.

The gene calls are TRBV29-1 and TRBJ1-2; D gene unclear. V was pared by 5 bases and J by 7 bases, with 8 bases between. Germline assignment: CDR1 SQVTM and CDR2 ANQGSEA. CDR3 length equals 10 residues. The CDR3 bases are TGCAGCGTTTCCCATTTTGGCTACACCTTC. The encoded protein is CSVSHFGYTF.

Written as DNA, the CDR3 is TGCGCCAGCTTGCCCACGGTTCCGACTGAAGCTTTCTTT. Amino acids: CASLPTVPTEAFF. V usage is TRBV10-1 and J usage is TRBJ1-1; D unclear. This CDR3 is built from 13 residues. Germline V gives CDR1 WNHNN, CDR2 SYGVQD (reference sequence). The V gene lost 8 bases and the J gene lost 5 bases, with 15 bases spanning the gap.

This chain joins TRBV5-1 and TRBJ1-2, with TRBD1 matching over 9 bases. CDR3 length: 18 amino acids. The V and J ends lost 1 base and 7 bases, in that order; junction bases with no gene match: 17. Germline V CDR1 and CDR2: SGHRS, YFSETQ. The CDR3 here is CASSLHWSPTGQGFGYTF. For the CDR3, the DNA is TGCGCCAGCAGCTTGCATTGGAGCCCGACCGGACAGGGGTTTGGCTACACCTTC. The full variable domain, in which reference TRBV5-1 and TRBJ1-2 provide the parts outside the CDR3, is KAGVTQTPRYLIKTRGQQVTLSCSPISGHRSVSWYQQTPGQGLQFLFEYFSETQRNKGNFPGRFSGRQFSNSRSEMNVSTLELGDSALYLCASSLHWSPTGQGFGYTFGSGTRLTVV.

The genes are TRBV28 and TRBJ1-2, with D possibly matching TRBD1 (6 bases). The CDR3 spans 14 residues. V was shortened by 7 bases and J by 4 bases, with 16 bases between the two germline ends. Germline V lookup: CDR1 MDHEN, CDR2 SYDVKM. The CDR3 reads CASTGGGRGYGYTF. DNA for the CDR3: TGTGCCAGCACTGGGGGGGGGCGCGGCTATGGCTACACCTTC.

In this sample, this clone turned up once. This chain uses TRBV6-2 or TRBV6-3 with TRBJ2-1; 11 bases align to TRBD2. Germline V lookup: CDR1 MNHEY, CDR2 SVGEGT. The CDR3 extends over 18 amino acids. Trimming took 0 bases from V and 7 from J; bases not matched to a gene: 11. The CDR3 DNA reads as TGTGCCAGCAGTTACTCTAGCGGGGGGGCATTTAGGAAGAATGAGCAGTTCTTC. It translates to CASSYSSGGAFRKNEQFF.

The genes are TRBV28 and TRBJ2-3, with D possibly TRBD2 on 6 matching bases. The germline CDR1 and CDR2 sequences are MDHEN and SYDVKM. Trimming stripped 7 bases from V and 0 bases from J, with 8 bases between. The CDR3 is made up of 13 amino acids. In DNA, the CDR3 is TGTGCCAGCATCGGAGGGAGCACAGATACGCAGTATTTT. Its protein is CASIGGSTDTQYF.

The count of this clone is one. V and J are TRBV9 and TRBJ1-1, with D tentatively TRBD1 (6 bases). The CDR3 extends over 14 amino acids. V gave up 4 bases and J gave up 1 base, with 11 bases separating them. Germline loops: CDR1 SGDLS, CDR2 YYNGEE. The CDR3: CASSKQGANTEAFF. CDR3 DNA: TGTGCCAGCAGCAAACAGGGTGCGAACACTGAAGCTTTCTTT. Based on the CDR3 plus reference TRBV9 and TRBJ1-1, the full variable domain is DSGVTQTPKHLITATGQRVTLRCSPRSGDLSVYWYQQSLDQGLQFLIQYYNGEERAKGNILERFSAQQFPDLHSELNLSSLELGDSALYFCASSKQGANTEAFFGQGTRLTVV.

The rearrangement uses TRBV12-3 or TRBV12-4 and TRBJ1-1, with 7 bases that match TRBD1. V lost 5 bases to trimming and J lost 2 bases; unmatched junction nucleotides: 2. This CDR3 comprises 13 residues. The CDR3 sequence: CASSTGANTEAFF. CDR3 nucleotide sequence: TGTGCCAGCAGTACAGGGGCCAACACTGAAGCTTTCTTT.

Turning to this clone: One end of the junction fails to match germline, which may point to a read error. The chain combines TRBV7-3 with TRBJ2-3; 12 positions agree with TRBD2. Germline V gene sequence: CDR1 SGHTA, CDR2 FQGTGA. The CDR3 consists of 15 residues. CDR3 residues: CPSTPSGGGADTQYF. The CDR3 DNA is TGCCCCAGCACCCCTAGCGGGGGGGGCGCAGATACGCAGTATTTT.

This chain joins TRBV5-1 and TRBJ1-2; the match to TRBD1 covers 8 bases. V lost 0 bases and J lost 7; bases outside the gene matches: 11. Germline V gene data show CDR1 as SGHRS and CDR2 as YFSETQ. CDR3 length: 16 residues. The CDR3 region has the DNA TGCGCCAGCAGCTTGGACCAGGGGGCCCTCTCGTCTGGCTACACCTTC. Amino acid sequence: CASSLDQGALSSGYTF.

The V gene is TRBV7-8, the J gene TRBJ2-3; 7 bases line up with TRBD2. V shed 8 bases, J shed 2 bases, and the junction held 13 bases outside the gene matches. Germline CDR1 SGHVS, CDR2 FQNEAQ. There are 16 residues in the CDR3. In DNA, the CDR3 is TGTGCCAGCGGCGGGAGCCTGCGGAGGATCACAGATACGCAGTATTTT. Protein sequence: CASGGSLRRITDTQYF.

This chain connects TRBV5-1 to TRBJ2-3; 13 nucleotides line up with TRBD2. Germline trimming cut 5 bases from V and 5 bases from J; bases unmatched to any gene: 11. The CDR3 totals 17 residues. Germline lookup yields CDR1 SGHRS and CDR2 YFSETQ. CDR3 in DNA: TGCGCCAGCAGTTCCGAAACTAGCGGGGGGGCCGGAGATACGCAGTATTTT. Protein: CASSSETSGGAGDTQYF.

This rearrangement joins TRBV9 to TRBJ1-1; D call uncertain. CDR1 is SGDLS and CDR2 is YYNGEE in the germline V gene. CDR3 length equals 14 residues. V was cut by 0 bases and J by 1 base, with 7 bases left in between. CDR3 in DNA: TGTGCCAGCAGCGTAGCACAGAAGAACACTGAAGCTTTCTTT. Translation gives CASSVAQKNTEAFF.